Below, 9 T cell receptor beta chains from the same sample are listed, as sequenced in a study of type 1 and type 2 diabetes patients. Amplification started from genomic DNA. A primer set of 30 forward and 13 reverse primers amplified the CDR3. One entry per CDR3 protein results from TCRdb running MiXCR on the multiplex PCR reads. The profile shows fewer than 350,000 distinct CDR3 sequences, more than 45% of them singletons. Sequencing was performed on peripheral blood mononuclear cells (PBMCs). These receptors were collected from a man aged 18 to 30 with type 2 diabetes.

This clonotype was detected a few times. The chain recombines TRBV2 with TRBJ2-7; 10 bases align to TRBD2. V shed 10 bases and J 7 bases; nucleotides not matched to a gene: 25. Germline V gives CDR1 SNHLY, CDR2 FYNNEI. The CDR3 extends over 18 amino acids. The CDR3 bases are TGTGCCATCAAGAGCGGGGGGGACGTACTAGCGGGATCACGAGAGCAGTACTTC. Residues: CAIKSGGDVLAGSREQYF.

This rearrangement joins TRBV24-1 to TRBJ1-5; the D is unclear. V gave up 2 bases and J gave up 4 bases, with 2 bases separating them. The CDR3 runs to 12 residues. Germline V gene data show CDR1 as KGHDR and CDR2 as SFDVKD. CDR3 nucleotides: TGTGCCACCAGTGATTCGAATCAGCCCCAGCATTTT. It is translated as CATSDSNQPQHF.

The V and J genes are TRBV6-6 and TRBJ2-7; a weak D match, TRBD1 (6 bases). The V gene lost 5 bases and the J gene lost 9 bases, with 26 bases spanning the gap. Germline V lookup: CDR1 MNHNY, CDR2 SVGAGI (reference sequence). The CDR3 has 16 amino acids. CDR3 region: CASSRTGTPEPRAQYF. The DNA of the CDR3 is TGTGCCAGCAGTCGTACCGGGACACCAGAACCCCGTGCGCAGTACTTC.

V gene TRBV7-6 combines with J gene TRBJ2-3; D is undetermined. Germline CDR1 is SGHVS and CDR2 is FNYEAQ. The CDR3 loop spans 14 amino acids. The ends were cut back, 3 bases at V and 7 bases at J, with 14 bases in the middle. Here the CDR3 DNA reads TGTGCCAGCAGCTTGGAGAACATAGCAAATACGCAGTATTTT. Residues: CASSLENIANTQYF.

This clonotype was seen a handful of times. The chain links TRBV18 to TRBJ2-5; D ambiguous. Trimming shortened V by 4 bases and J by 2 bases, and 5 bases separated the two germline ends. The length of the CDR3 is 12 residues. The germline CDR1 and CDR2 sequences are KGHSH and LQKENI. Written as DNA, the CDR3 is TGTGCCAGCTCACGAGAGCAAGAGACCCAGTACTTC. Its protein is CASSREQETQYF.

This rearrangement joins TRBV4-2 to TRBJ2-1; D is possibly TRBD2 (6 bases). Trimming took off 4 bases at V and 8 bases at J, with 15 bases between the two ends. The germline CDR1 and CDR2 sequences are LGHNA and YNFKEQ. This CDR3 contains 14 residues. CDR3 sequence reads: CASSPGHGSDEQFF. CDR3 DNA: TGTGCCAGCAGCCCCGGACACGGGAGCGATGAGCAGTTCTTC.

The chain links TRBV7-9 to TRBJ2-5; possible D gene TRBD1, 5 bases. Trimming removed 4 bases from V and 2 bases from J, with 14 bases in between. In germline, CDR1 is SEHNR, CDR2 FQNEAQ (reference sequence). The CDR3 spans 15 residues. CDR3 loop: CASSSLGQVQETQYF. In nucleotides, the CDR3 is TGTGCCAGCAGCTCGCTCGGACAAGTTCAAGAGACCCAGTACTTC.

In regard to this clonotype: The junction departs from the called germline gene at one end, perhaps through a read error. The chain couples TRBV5-1 to TRBJ1-2; 9 nucleotides align to TRBD1. Germline assignment: CDR1 SGHRS and CDR2 YFSETQ. This CDR3 has 17 residues. DNA of the CDR3: TGCGCCAGCAGCCACGCTATACAGGGGGCTGCAAGGAATGGCTACGCCTTC. Translating gives CASSHAIQGAARNGYAF. The full variable domain, in which reference TRBV5-1 and TRBJ1-2 provide the parts outside the CDR3, is KAGVTQTPRYLIKTRGQQVTLSCSPISGHRSVSWYQQTPGQGLQFLFEYFSETQRNKGNFPGRFSGRQFSNSRSEMNVSTLELGDSALYLCASSHAIQGAARNGYAFGSGTRLTVV.

This clonotype was counted between two and nine times. V gene TRBV27 combines with J gene TRBJ1-2; perhaps TRBD1 as D (6 bases). Germline CDR1 MNHEY, CDR2 SMNVEV (reference sequence). The CDR3 is 13 amino acids. Trimming took 5 bases from V and 4 from J, leaving 11 bases between them. CDR3 in DNA: TGTGCCAGCAGTACCCACAGGGCCTATGGCTACACCTTC. Protein product: CASSTHRAYGYTF.